A single sample is the source of the 7 T cell receptor beta chains below, sequenced in a study of CD8 T cells in ankylosing spondylitis. Each CDR3 protein is one row after TCRdb ran MiXCR on the 5' RACE reads. The sample includes approximately 90,000 distinct CDR3 sequences, roughly 8.3% of them seen just once. The sample consisted of blood, either unsorted or a sorted T cell fraction (not recorded which). The receptor set was obtained from a male donor with ankylosing spondylitis or in good health (not recorded which).

In this sample, this clonotype turned up many times. The chain carries TRBV12-3 or TRBV12-4 and TRBJ2-5, with a possible D match to TRBD2 (5 bases). V was trimmed by 7 bases and J by 2 bases, leaving 20 bases between them. The CDR3 contains 16 residues. The CDR3 bases are TGTGCCAGCAACTGGGGTCTGGGAGCCCTTCAAGAGACCCAGTACTTC. This gives the protein CASNWGLGALQETQYF.

This clonotype was seen ten or more times. The chain employs TRBV12-3 or TRBV12-4 and TRBJ2-7, with TRBD1 matching over 8 bases. This CDR3 is built from 14 residues. The J segment lost 5 bases and the V segment lost 8 bases, leaving 11 bases of the junction unmatched. CDR3 in amino acids: CASSTGTGVNEQYF. The CDR3 bases are TGTGCCAGCTCTACCGGGACAGGTGTGAACGAGCAGTACTTC.

This clonotype was counted at least ten times. The rearrangement uses TRBV20-1 and TRBJ2-5; maybe TRBD2 (5 bases). Germline values: CDR1 DFQATT, CDR2 SNEGSKA (reference sequence). The V end lost 2 bases, the J end lost 4 bases, and 14 bases lay between the germline ends. The CDR3 totals 14 residues. CDR3 residues: CSARHYRSGETQYF. The CDR3 region has the DNA TGCAGTGCTAGACACTACCGGAGCGGAGAGACCCAGTACTTC.

At least ten counts were recorded for this clonotype. The chain uses TRBV4-1 and TRBJ1-2; 8 nucleotides agree with TRBD1. V lost 4 bases to trimming and J lost 8 bases; unmatched junction nucleotides: 6. This CDR3 has 13 amino acids. The germline CDR1 and CDR2 sequences are MGHRA and YSYEKL. The CDR3 region has the DNA TGCGCCAGCAGCCCGACAGGGGCCGGGGGCTACACCTTC. Translation gives CASSPTGAGGYTF.

Ten or more counts support this clonotype. This chain links TRBV2 with TRBJ1-2, with D uncertain. Trimming removed 1 base at V and 6 bases at J, with 9 bases between. Germline CDR1 is SNHLY and CDR2 is FYNNEI. This CDR3 spans 13 amino acids. The CDR3 sequence: CASSEGKSHGYTF. The CDR3 DNA reads TGTGCCAGCAGTGAAGGCAAGTCACATGGCTACACCTTC.

This clonotype has a count of ten or more. The J gene is TRBJ1-1, the V gene TRBV11-2; a possible D gene is TRBD1 (5 bases). CDR1 is SGHAT and CDR2 is FQNNGV in the germline V gene. Trimming took off 7 bases at V and 0 bases at J, with 18 bases between the two ends. The length of the CDR3 is 16 residues. CDR3 sequence: CASTMGRGIMNTEAFF. Written as DNA, the CDR3 is TGTGCCAGCACCATGGGACGGGGCATTATGAACACTGAAGCTTTCTTT.

The chain joins TRBV11-3 to TRBJ2-3; 10 nucleotides align to TRBD2. There are 17 residues in the CDR3. CDR1 and CDR2 from the germline V gene are SGHNT and YENEEA. J gave up 2 bases and V 1 base, and 6 bases lay outside the gene matches. The DNA of the CDR3 is TGTGCCAGCAGCTTAGGACTAGCGGGCGCATCCACAGATACGCAGTATTTT. Amino acid sequence: CASSLGLAGASTDTQYF. The full variable domain, completed using reference TRBV11-3 and TRBJ2-3, is EAGVVQSPRYKIIEKKQPVAFWCNPISGHNTLYWYLQNLGQGPELLIRYENEEAVDDSQLPKDRFSAERLKGVDSTLKIQPAELGDSAVYLCASSLGLAGASTDTQYFGPGTRLTVL.